This entry lists 21 T cell receptor beta chains sequenced from one sample in a study of identical twins (TCRdb year 2016). The library was obtained by 5' RACE. This sample was sequenced with an Illumina HiSeq 2000. In TCRdb, the public reads were trimmed at Q25 with fastp and aligned with MiXCR, with productive beta chains retained. Each record represents a unique CDR3 protein, reported with the most common genes and DNA among its rows. The table for this sample lists about 690,000 distinct CDR3 sequences; roughly 6% of them were counted only once. The ten largest clonotypes hold 1.5% to 2% of the sample. Sequences were obtained from naive T cells sorted from blood. The label giving this sample's cell subset or site can be read as: cells isolated with a human naive T-cell isolation kit. These receptors were taken from a man aged 18 to 29 in good health.

This clonotype was detected many times. The J gene is TRBJ2-7, the V gene TRBV3-1; maybe TRBD2 (5 bases). V shed 1 base and J shed 13 bases, with 11 bases lying between them. This CDR3 region has 11 residues. Germline V lookup: CDR1 LGHDT, CDR2 YNNKEL (reference sequence). CDR3 coding DNA: TGTGCCAGCAGCCAAGGAGGGCCCATTTACTTC. This gives the protein CASSQGGPIYF.

This clonotype was recorded many times. This sequence joins TRBV12-3 or TRBV12-4 and TRBJ2-3; TRBD2 matches at 8 bases. The CDR3 totals 16 residues. V shed 5 bases, J shed 1 base, and the junction held 8 bases outside the gene matches. The CDR3 bases are TGTGCCAGCAGTGCCCCCGGGGGGGGAGGCACAGATACGCAGTATTTT. Encoded protein: CASSAPGGGGTDTQYF.

V and J are TRBV3-1 and TRBJ2-1; 9 bases fit TRBD2. Germline trimming cut 6 bases from V and 4 bases from J; bases unmatched to any gene: 7. CDR1 and CDR2 (germline): LGHDT, YNNKEL (reference sequence). The CDR3 is made up of 15 amino acids. DNA for the CDR3: TGTGCCAGCAGTCTTAGCGGGAGCGATTACAATGAGCAGTTCTTC. Translation: CASSLSGSDYNEQFF.

Many counts were recorded for this clonotype. V and J are TRBV29-1 and TRBJ1-1; no firm D call. Trimming left V 5 bases short and J 4 bases short, with 17 bases between. In germline, CDR1 is SQVTM, CDR2 ANQGSEA. This CDR3 region has 14 residues. In DNA form, the CDR3 reads TGCAGCGTTTTGCCCCGGATGGGTGCCACTGAAGCTTTCTTT. Protein sequence: CSVLPRMGATEAFF.

This clonotype was picked up many times. This rearrangement joins TRBV6-4 to TRBJ2-3; 7 bases agree with TRBD1. Germline V lookup: CDR1 MRHNA, CDR2 SNTAGT. Losses at the gene ends were 3 bases for V and 5 bases for J; bases not matched to a gene: 2. CDR3 size: 13 residues. For the CDR3, the DNA is TGTGCCAGCAGTGAAACAGGGGTAGATACGCAGTATTTT. Protein product: CASSETGVDTQYF.

This clonotype was seen a handful of times. This chain uses TRBV15 with TRBJ2-2, with 11 nucleotides matching TRBD2. The CDR3 is 16 residues long. The ends lost 4 bases at V and 6 bases at J; junction bases unmatched: 7. Per germline, CDR1 LNHNV and CDR2 YYDKDF (reference sequence). The CDR3 here is CATSTTSGSFSGELFF. The CDR3, as DNA: TGTGCCACCAGCACAACTAGCGGGAGTTTCTCCGGGGAGCTGTTTTTT. The full variable domain, rest sourced from reference TRBV15 and TRBJ2-2, is DAMVIQNPRYQVTQFGKPVTLSCSQTLNHNVMYWYQQKSSQAPKLLFHYYDKDFNNEADTPDNFQSRRPNTSFCFLDIRSPGLGDTAMYLCATSTTSGSFSGELFFGEGSRLTVL.

The CDR3 coding sequence is TGCGCCAGCAGCCCGGGGAGGGTAGGGAACACCGGGGAGCTGTTTTTT. It is translated as CASSPGRVGNTGELFF. V usage is TRBV4-1 and J usage is TRBJ2-2; 7 nucleotides align to TRBD2. The CDR3 is 16 amino acids. Germline values: CDR1 MGHRA, CDR2 YSYEKL. With V trimmed by 4 bases and J by 1 base, 6 bases remained unmatched.

This clonotype was recorded at least ten times. The chain couples TRBV29-1 to TRBJ2-2, with 7 positions matching TRBD2. This CDR3 has 15 residues. Trimming cost V 7 bases and J 1 base; bases outside gene matches: 9. The germline V gene has CDR1 SQVTM and CDR2 ANQGSEA. This CDR3 is CSAHTGTMNTGELFF. Here the CDR3 DNA reads TGCAGCGCTCACACCGGGACTATGAACACCGGGGAGCTGTTTTTT.

This clonotype was recorded many times. V is TRBV7-8 and J is TRBJ2-5, with D maybe TRBD2 (6 bases). This CDR3 region has 15 residues. V lost 0 bases and J 1 base, leaving 9 bases between the germline ends. CDR1 SGHVS and CDR2 FQNEAQ come from the germline V gene. The CDR3 loop is CASSLAGGVQETQYF. The DNA of the CDR3 is TGTGCCAGCAGCTTAGCAGGCGGGGTCCAAGAGACCCAGTACTTC. Full variable domain (outside the CDR3, taken from reference TRBV7-8 and TRBJ2-5): GAGVSQSPRYKVAKRGQDVALRCDPISGHVSLFWYQQALGQGPEFLTYFQNEAQLDKSGLPSDRFFAERPEGSVSTLKIQRTQQEDSAVYLCASSLAGGVQETQYFGPGTRLLVL.

This clonotype has at least ten counts. The chain couples TRBV5-1 to TRBJ2-5; D is unclear. This CDR3 has 14 amino acids. In germline, CDR1 is SGHRS, CDR2 YFSETQ. The V and J ends lost 3 bases and 2 bases respectively, with 11 bases between them. The CDR3 protein is CASSWADAQETQYF. Here the CDR3 DNA reads TGCGCCAGCAGCTGGGCAGACGCTCAAGAGACCCAGTACTTC.

This clonotype has more than one count but fewer than ten. The chain uses TRBV5-1 and TRBJ2-2, with TRBD2 as a possible D gene (6 bases). The CDR3 extends over 17 amino acids. Trimming pared 0 bases from V and 2 bases from J, leaving 14 bases between. The V gene's germline CDR1 is SGHRS and CDR2 YFSETQ. CDR3 DNA sequence: TGCGCCAGCAGCTTGGGTGCCGGGAGATTAAACACCGGGGAGCTGTTTTTT. Translating it yields CASSLGAGRLNTGELFF.

The V gene is TRBV7-9, the J gene TRBJ2-1; no reliable D call. Germline-derived CDR1 and CDR2 are SEHNR and FQNEAQ (reference sequence). This CDR3 is 11 amino acids long. The V end lost 6 bases, the J end lost 8 bases, and 8 bases lay between the germline ends. CDR3 region: CASRRLHEQFF. DNA of the CDR3: TGTGCCAGCAGACGGCTCCATGAGCAGTTCTTC.

This clonotype appeared many times. The chain uses TRBV5-1 and TRBJ1-1; D is uncertain. The CDR3 loop spans 15 amino acids. The V end lost 3 bases, the J end lost 3 bases, and 15 bases lay between the germline ends. Germline CDR1 is SGHRS and CDR2 is YFSETQ. The CDR3 DNA reads as TGCGCCAGCAGCTCCTACTATCCGTCGGACACTGAAGCTTTCTTT. Translating gives CASSSYYPSDTEAFF. Drawing the rest from reference TRBV5-1 and TRBJ1-1, the complete variable domain is KAGVTQTPRYLIKTRGQQVTLSCSPISGHRSVSWYQQTPGQGLQFLFEYFSETQRNKGNFPGRFSGRQFSNSRSEMNVSTLELGDSALYLCASSSYYPSDTEAFFGQGTRLTVV.

This clonotype was observed at least ten times. V is TRBV13 and J is TRBJ2-2; the match to TRBD2 covers 7 bases. The V gene's germline CDR1 is PRHDT and CDR2 FYEKMQ (reference sequence). J gave up 1 base and V 11 bases, and 7 bases lay outside the gene matches. This CDR3 has 14 amino acids. The CDR3 protein is CAGEGRMNTGELFF. In DNA, the CDR3 is TGTGCCGGGGAGGGGCGGATGAACACCGGGGAGCTGTTTTTT. The full variable domain, its missing parts supplied by reference TRBV13 and TRBJ2-2, is AAGVIQSPRHLIKEKRETATLKCYPIPRHDTVYWYQQGPGQDPQFLISFYEKMQSDKGSIPDRFSAQQFSDYHSELNMSSLELGDSALYFCAGEGRMNTGELFFGEGSRLTVL.

This clonotype occurred a few times. The J gene is TRBJ2-7, the V gene TRBV5-1; D gene uncertain. The CDR3 loop spans 14 amino acids. Trimming took 1 base from V and 1 from J, leaving 9 bases between them. Germline V gene data show CDR1 as SGHRS and CDR2 as YFSETQ. The CDR3: CASSLRLGSYEQYV. CDR3 DNA sequence: TGCGCCAGCAGCTTGCGCTTGGGTTCCTACGAGCAGTACGTC.

The chain joins TRBV5-1 to TRBJ2-6, with TRBD1 matching 10 bases. Losses at the gene ends were 3 bases for V and 1 base for J; bases not matched to a gene: 10. This CDR3 comprises 19 residues. The germline gives CDR1 SGHRS, CDR2 YFSETQ. This CDR3 reads CASSSLPGQGMSGANVLTF. The DNA for the CDR3 is TGCGCCAGCAGCTCACTACCGGGACAGGGGATGTCTGGGGCCAACGTCCTGACTTTC.

This clonotype was recorded at least ten times. This sequence joins TRBV5-6 and TRBJ2-7; maybe TRBD2 (6 bases). The germline V and J ends were trimmed by 4 bases and 8 bases, with 19 bases remaining between them. The V gene's germline CDR1 is SGHDT and CDR2 YYEEEE. The CDR3 length is 14 residues. The CDR3 DNA reads TGTGCCAGCAGCCTGTCTACGAGTCGGGAGAAGCAGTACGTC. Amino acid sequence: CASSLSTSREKQYV.

This clonotype was observed at least ten times. This chain uses TRBV7-8 with TRBJ2-5; D not certain. CDR1 SGHVS and CDR2 FQNEAQ come from the germline V gene. The CDR3 extends over 11 amino acids. The V gene lost 7 bases and the J gene lost 4 bases, with 7 bases spanning the gap. CDR3 in amino acids: CASTRTETQYF. Written as DNA, the CDR3 is TGTGCCAGCACTAGAACAGAGACCCAGTACTTC.

The table lists this clonotype with many counts. The rearrangement links TRBV6-5 to TRBJ1-5, with D possibly being TRBD1 (5 bases). The CDR3 totals 14 residues. Trimming removed 1 base from V and 4 bases from J, with 8 bases in between. CDR1 and CDR2 (germline): MNHEY, SVGAGI. CDR3 sequence reads: CASSYLGGNQPQHF. The CDR3 DNA is TGTGCCAGCAGTTACTTGGGGGGGAATCAGCCCCAGCATTTT.

This clonotype was seen ten or more times. V and J are TRBV5-1 and TRBJ2-3; 9 bases align to TRBD2. This CDR3 has 14 amino acids. V shed 6 bases, J shed 4 bases, and the junction held 6 bases outside the gene matches. Germline CDR1 SGHRS, CDR2 YFSETQ. CDR3 in DNA: TGCGCCAGCACCCAAGCGGGAGGAGCAGATACGCAGTATTTT. Its protein product is CASTQAGGADTQYF. The variable domain in full, with the rest retrieved from reference TRBV5-1 and TRBJ2-3, is KAGVTQTPRYLIKTRGQQVTLSCSPISGHRSVSWYQQTPGQGLQFLFEYFSETQRNKGNFPGRFSGRQFSNSRSEMNVSTLELGDSALYLCASTQAGGADTQYFGPGTRLTVL.

This clonotype has ten or more counts. The J gene is TRBJ2-1, the V gene TRBV20-1; TRBD2 aligns across 8 bases. CDR1 and CDR2 from the germline V gene are DFQATT and SNEGSKA (reference sequence). The length of the CDR3 is 14 residues. Trimming cost V 2 bases and J 2 bases; bases outside gene matches: 2. The CDR3 nucleotides read TGCAGTGCTAGACCCGGGAGGGCCTACAATGAGCAGTTCTTC. Protein: CSARPGRAYNEQFF.